This T cell receptor (beta chain) appears in the sequencing data of a study of blood T cells in healthy people across ages. Each sample yielded at least 5.5 micrograms of PBMC total RNA. Germline V gives CDR1 MNHEY, CDR2 SVGEGT. The CDR3 has 16 residues. Trimming took off 2 bases at V and 4 bases at J, with 15 bases between the two ends. The second PCR ran about 6 to 12 cycles with a sample-barcoded 5' primer and J-beta primers. Each CDR3 protein is one row after TCRdb ran MiXCR on the 5' RACE reads. Of 780,000 or so distinct CDR3 sequences detected, more than 20% appear once; the ten largest clones hold under 4.5%. The sample was also linked to a second study, of T cells of mothers and their children. That paper states: Reverse transcription into cDNA received all extracted RNA, at approximately 1.4 ug per 15 ul.

Sequenced sample: blood. The rearrangement links TRBV6-2 or TRBV6-3 to TRBJ2-1; the D gene is possibly TRBD2 (6 bases). The sequence derives from a boy younger than 18 in good health. DNA for the CDR3: TGTGCCAGCAGTTACGGATCCGGGACTGGGTACAATGAGCAGTTCTTC. It encodes CASSYGSGTGYNEQFF.